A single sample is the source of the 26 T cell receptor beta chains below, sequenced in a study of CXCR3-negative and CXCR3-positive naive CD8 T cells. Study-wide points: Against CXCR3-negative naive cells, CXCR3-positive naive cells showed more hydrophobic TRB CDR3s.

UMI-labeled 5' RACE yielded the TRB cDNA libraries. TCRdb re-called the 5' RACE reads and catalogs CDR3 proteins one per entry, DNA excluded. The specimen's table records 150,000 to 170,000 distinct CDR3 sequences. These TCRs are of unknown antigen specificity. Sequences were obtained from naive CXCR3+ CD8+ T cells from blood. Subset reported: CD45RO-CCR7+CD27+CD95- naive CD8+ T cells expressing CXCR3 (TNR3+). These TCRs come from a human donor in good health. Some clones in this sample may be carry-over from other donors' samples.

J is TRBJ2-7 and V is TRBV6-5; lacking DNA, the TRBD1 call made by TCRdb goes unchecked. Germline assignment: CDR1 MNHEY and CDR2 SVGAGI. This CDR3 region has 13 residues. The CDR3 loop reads CASSHRDSYEQYF.

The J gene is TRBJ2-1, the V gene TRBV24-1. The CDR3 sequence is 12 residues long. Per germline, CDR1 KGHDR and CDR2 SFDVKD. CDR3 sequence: CATSDSYNEQFF.

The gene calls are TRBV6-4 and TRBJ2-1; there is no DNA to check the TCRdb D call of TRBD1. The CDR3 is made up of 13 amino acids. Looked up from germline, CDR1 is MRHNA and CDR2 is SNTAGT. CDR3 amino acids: CASSVGDKGEQFF.

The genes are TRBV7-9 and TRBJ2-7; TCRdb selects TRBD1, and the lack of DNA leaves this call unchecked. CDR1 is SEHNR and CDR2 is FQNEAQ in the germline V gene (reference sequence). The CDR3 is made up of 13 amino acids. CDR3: CASSAGNYYEQYF. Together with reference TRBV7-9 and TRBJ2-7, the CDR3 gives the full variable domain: DTGVSQNPRHKITKRGQNVTFRCDPISEHNRLYWYRQTLGQGPEFLTYFQNEAQLEKSRLLSDRFSAERPKGSFSTLEIQRTEQGDSAMYLCASSAGNYYEQYFGPGTRLTVT.

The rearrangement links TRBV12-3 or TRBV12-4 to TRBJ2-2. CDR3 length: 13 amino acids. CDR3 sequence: CASSLAVSGELFF.

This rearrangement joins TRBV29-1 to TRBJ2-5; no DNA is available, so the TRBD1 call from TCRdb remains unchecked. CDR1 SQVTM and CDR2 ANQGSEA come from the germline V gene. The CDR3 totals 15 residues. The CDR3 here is CSAPDRGWGQETQYF.

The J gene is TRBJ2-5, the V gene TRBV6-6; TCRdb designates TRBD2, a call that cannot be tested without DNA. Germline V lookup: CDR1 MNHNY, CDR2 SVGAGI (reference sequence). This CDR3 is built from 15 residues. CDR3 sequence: CASSWGGTPQETQYF.

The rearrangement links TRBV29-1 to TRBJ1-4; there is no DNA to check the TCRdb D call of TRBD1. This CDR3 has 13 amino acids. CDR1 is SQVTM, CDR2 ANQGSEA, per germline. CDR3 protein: CSVQQGIDEKLFF.

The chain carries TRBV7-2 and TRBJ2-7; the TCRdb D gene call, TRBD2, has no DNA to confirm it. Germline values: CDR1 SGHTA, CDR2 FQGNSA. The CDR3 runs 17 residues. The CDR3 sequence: CASSFLLAGNLLDEQYF.

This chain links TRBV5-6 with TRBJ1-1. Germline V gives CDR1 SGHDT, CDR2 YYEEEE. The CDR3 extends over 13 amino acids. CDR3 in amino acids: CASSPTIQHEAFF.

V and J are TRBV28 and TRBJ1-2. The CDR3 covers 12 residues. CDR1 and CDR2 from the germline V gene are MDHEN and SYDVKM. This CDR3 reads CASSLQISGCTF.

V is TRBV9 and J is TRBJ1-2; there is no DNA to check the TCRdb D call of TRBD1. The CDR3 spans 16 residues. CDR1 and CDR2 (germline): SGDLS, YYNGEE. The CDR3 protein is CASSAVGQVLPWGYTF.

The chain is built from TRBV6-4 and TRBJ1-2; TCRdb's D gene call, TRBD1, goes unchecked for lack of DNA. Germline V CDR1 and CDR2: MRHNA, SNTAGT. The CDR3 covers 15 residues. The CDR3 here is CASEFGQAPNYGYTF.

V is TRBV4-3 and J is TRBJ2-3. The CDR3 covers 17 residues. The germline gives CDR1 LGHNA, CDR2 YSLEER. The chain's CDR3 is CASSHTPFGDMGDTQYF.

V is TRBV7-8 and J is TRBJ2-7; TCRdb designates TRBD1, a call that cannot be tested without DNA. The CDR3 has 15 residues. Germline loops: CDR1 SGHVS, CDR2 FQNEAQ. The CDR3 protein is CASSSTGRTTLEQYF.

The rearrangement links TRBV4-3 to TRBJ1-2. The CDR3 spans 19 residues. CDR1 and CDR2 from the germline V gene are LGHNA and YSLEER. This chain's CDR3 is CASSQLSGTNPITNYGYTF.

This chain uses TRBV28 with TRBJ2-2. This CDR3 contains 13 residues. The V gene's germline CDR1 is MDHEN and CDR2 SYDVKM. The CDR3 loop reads CASSLFKGGELFF.

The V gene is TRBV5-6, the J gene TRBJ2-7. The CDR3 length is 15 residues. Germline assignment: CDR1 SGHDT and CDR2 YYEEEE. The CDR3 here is CASSLDRTTSCEQYF.

The CDR3 spells CSVGLQYEQYF. This rearrangement joins TRBV29-1 to TRBJ2-7. Germline loops: CDR1 SQVTM, CDR2 ANQGSEA. The CDR3 loop spans 11 amino acids.

CDR3 loop: CSADHVGGELFF. V usage is TRBV29-1 and J usage is TRBJ2-2. The CDR3 is made up of 12 amino acids. Per the germline V gene, CDR1 is SQVTM and CDR2 is ANQGSEA.

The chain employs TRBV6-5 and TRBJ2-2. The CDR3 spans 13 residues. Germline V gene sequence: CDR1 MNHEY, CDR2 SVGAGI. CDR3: CASSSVGDGELFF.

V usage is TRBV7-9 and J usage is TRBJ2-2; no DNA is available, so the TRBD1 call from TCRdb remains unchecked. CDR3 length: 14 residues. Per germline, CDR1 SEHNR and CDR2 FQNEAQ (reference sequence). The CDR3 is CASSSPLGAGELFF.

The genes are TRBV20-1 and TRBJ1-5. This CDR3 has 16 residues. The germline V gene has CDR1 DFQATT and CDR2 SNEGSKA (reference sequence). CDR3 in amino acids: CSARASGEYSNQPQHF.

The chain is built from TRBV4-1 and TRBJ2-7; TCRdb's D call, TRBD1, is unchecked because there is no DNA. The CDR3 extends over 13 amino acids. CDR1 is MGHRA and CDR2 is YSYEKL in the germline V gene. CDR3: CASSQGGDYEQYF.

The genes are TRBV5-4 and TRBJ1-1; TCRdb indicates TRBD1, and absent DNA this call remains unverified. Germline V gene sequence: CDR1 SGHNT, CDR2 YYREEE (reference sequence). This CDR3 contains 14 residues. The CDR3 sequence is CASSKGGENTEAFF.

The chain's CDR3 is CSAPDREGGVRSDTQYF. The rearrangement uses TRBV20-1 and TRBJ2-3; TCRdb gives TRBD1 as the D gene, but with no DNA this cannot be confirmed. The CDR3 totals 17 residues. The germline V gene encodes CDR1 DFQATT and CDR2 SNEGSKA (reference sequence).